This T cell receptor beta chain was documented in a study of liver allograft versus peripheral blood T cells. About the study: Transplanted-liver and recipient peripheral blood T cell receptor repertoires were compared.

Regarding the study as a whole: Intra-allograft T cell receptor repertoires in the liver reportedly differed from peripheral blood repertoires.

The CDR3 is 14 residues long. Germline trimming cut 7 bases from V and 8 bases from J; bases unmatched to any gene: 8. Germline assignment: CDR1 MDHEN and CDR2 SYDVKM. TCRdb itself ran the reads through MiXCR, one entry per CDR3 protein. This table holds roughly 1,800 distinct CDR3 sequences, 18% found once. This clonotype counts as medium-sized (0.01 to 0.1%). Its matching antigen is unknown. The receptor was isolated from a human patient who had a liver transplant. Some of these T cells may belong to the graft donor. This chain connects TRBV28 to TRBJ1-6; 7 bases are a match to TRBD1. The DNA for the CDR3 is TGTGCCAGCAAACCCGCAGGGGGTTATTCACCCCTCCACTTT. Amino acids: CASKPAGGYSPLHF.